This T cell receptor (beta chain) was captured by sequencing in a study of blood T cell repertoires in COVID-19. On the study more broadly: Samples representing acute and convalescent COVID-19 were sourced from the United States, Italy and Spain. T cells, B-cell-depleted T cells, or PBMCs provided the cDNA or gDNA that served as material.

Original processing methods: By means of reference gene primer amplification, nucleated cell counts were estimated. The method was immunoSEQ multiplex PCR; TCRdb's version includes in-frame clones alone and lacks a portion of them. V and J calls and clone size are as listed in that table; D and trimming were resolved from the DNA. The sample records approximately 300,000 clones, around 90% being singletons. This CDR3 has 14 amino acids. Trimming removed 5 bases at V and 3 bases at J, with 14 bases between. Germline values: CDR1 SGDLS, CDR2 YYNGEE. This rearrangement joins TRBV9 to TRBJ1-2; weak D call: TRBD1 (5 bases). This TCR derives from a man between 18 and 35 years old with active or convalescent COVID-19. Sample: peripheral blood. The CDR3 here is CASRSGRLDYGYTF. CDR3 nucleotide sequence: TGTGCCAGCAGGTCAGGGAGGCTGGACTATGGCTACACCTTC. Full variable domain (outside the CDR3, taken from reference TRBV9 and TRBJ1-2): DSGVTQTPKHLITATGQRVTLRCSPRSGDLSVYWYQQSLDQGLQFLIQYYNGEERAKGNILERFSAQQFPDLHSELNLSSLELGDSALYFCASRSGRLDYGYTFGSGTRLTVV.